The 4 T cell receptor beta chains reported below all come from one sample, sequenced in a study of cytomegalovirus exposure and HLA in healthy donors. Primers: 60 Vbeta forward and 13 Jbeta reverse. The repertoire was sequenced with immunoSEQ multiplex PCR; TCRdb's copy has only in-frame clones and lacks some. The table shows about 140,000 clones, with roughly 78% occurring only once. What was sequenced was PBMCs. Receptors originate from a female donor in good health and CMV-seronegative.

This rearrangement joins TRBV19 to TRBJ1-1; TRBD1 matches at 10 bases. Germline CDR1 and CDR2: LNHDA and SQIVND (reference sequence). CDR3 length: 13 amino acids. With 3 bases clipped from V and 8 bases from J, the junction kept 3 bases outside the gene matches. The CDR3 region is CASSIWDRGEAFF. Written as DNA, the CDR3 is TGTGCCAGTAGTATCTGGGACAGGGGCGAAGCTTTCTTT.

This clone was picked up one time. The chain links TRBV30 to TRBJ2-7; D is unclear. The V end was cut by 1 base, the J end by 3 bases, with 10 bases between. Germline V gene sequence: CDR1 GTSNPN, CDR2 SVGIG (reference sequence). The CDR3 spans 13 residues. This CDR3 is CAWSDPQVYEQYF. The DNA of the CDR3 is TGTGCCTGGAGTGACCCCCAGGTCTACGAGCAGTACTTC. Drawing the rest from reference TRBV30 and TRBJ2-7, the complete variable domain is SQTIHQWPATLVQPVGSPLSLECTVEGTSNPNLYWYRQAAGRGLQLLFYSVGIGQISSEVPQNLSASRPQDRQFILSSKKLLLSDSGFYLCAWSDPQVYEQYFGPGTRLTVT.

Worth noting for this clone: Other DNA sequences within the sample encode an identical CDR3. The chain recombines TRBV10-2 with TRBJ2-7; D call uncertain. With 4 bases removed from V and 2 bases from J, the gap between germline ends came to 3 bases. The CDR3 has 11 residues. Per germline, CDR1 WSHSY and CDR2 SAAADI. CDR3 DNA: TGCGCCAGCAGTGCAGCCTACGAGCAGTACTTC. Protein sequence: CASSAAYEQYF.

The chain employs TRBV7-9 and TRBJ2-2; 9 nucleotides line up with TRBD1. Germline CDR1 is SEHNR and CDR2 is FQNEAQ (reference sequence). V trimming: 2 bases; J trimming: 4 bases; junction bases outside the gene matches: 2. CDR3 length equals 15 residues. This chain's CDR3 is CASSLTGGSTGELFF. The CDR3 DNA is TGTGCCAGCAGCTTAACAGGGGGCAGCACCGGGGAGCTGTTTTTT.